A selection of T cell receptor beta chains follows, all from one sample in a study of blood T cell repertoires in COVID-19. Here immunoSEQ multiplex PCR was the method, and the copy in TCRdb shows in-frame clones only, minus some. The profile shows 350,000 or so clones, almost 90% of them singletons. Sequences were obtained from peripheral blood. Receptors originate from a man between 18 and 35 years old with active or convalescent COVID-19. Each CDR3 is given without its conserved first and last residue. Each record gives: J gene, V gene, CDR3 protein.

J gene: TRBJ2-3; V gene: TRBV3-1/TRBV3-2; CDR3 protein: ASSQVLGRDTQY
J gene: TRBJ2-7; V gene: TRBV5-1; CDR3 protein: ASSLDPGQGTYEQY
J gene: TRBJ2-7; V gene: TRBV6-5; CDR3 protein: ASMREFGEQY
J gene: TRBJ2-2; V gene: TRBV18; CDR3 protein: ASSPQPSPNTGELF
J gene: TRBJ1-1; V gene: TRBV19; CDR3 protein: ASSISGSLNTEAF
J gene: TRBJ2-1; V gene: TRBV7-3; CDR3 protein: ASRKTSGRAADEQF
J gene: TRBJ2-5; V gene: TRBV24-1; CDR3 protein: ATSEQTGHQETQY
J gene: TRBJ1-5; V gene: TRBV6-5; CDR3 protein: ASSRTGGFGQPQH
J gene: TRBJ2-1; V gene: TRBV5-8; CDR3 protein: ASSLGTGVSYNEQF
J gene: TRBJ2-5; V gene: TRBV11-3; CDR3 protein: ASSSRTGQGETQY
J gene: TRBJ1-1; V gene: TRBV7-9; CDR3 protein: ASRSKGRLTEAF
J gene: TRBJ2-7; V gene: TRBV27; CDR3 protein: ASRAGTSGIPYEQY
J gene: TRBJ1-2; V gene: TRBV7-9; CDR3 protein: ASSPLWSTQGYGYT
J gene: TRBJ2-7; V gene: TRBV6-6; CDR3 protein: ASLGGDRAYEQY
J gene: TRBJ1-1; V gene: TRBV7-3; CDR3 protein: ASSFLGGFGTEAF
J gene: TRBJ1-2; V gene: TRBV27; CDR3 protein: ASTKPGTGYGYT
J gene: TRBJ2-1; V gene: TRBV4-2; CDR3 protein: ASSQDTRLYNEQF
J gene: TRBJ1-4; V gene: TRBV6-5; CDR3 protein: AHGQSNEKLF
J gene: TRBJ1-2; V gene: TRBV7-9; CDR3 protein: ASSLVVEANYGYT
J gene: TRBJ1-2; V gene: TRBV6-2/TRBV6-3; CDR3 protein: ASSSRDRYYGYT
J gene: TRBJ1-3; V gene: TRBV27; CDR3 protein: ASSFSISGNTIY
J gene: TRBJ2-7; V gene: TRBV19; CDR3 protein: ASSTGTGAGEQY
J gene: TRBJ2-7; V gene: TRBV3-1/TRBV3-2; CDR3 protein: ASSPPGQPYEQY